The source of this T cell receptor (beta chain) is a study of shared clonotypes between healthy human individuals. None of the donors, who were healthy HIV-negative adults, had recently had acute infections or vaccinations. Genomic DNA per cell subset filled all wells of several immunoSEQ plates. Original processing methods: Junction-only sequences without quality scores were provided by ImmunoSEQ, so filtering was different. Clones were sequenced by immunoSEQ multiplex PCR, and TCRdb holds only the in-frame ones, with some missing. Clone size and the V and J calls come from that table; the DNA yielded D and trimming. Among around 1.4 million clones listed, roughly 98.5% were seen once. Per germline, CDR1 SGHRS and CDR2 YFSETQ. CDR3 length equals 16 residues. V shed 4 bases, J shed 7 bases, and the junction held 16 bases outside the gene matches.

The genes are TRBV5-1 and TRBJ2-7; 8 nucleotides align to TRBD1. The sequence came from a young man in good health. The sequencing sample was made of naive CD4+ T cells sorted from blood. Described subset: CD45RA+ positively selected. CDR3 region: CASSPASRTGPREQYF. CDR3 coding DNA: TGCGCCAGCAGCCCAGCTTCCCGGACAGGGCCTAGGGAGCAGTACTTC.